What follows is one TCR beta chain and its context. This clonotype was counted many times. This clone's antigen is unknown. Base qualities are missing; no much larger clone stands one base away. In the germline V gene, CDR1 corresponds to SGDLS and CDR2 to YYNGEE. The CDR3 has 17 amino acids, counting the end cysteine and phenylalanine. Just the 51-base CDR3 DNA is kept, in frame starting at base 1. V and J are trimmed by 5 bases and 0 bases, and the gene matches miss 8 bases of the junction. The sample is drawn from a study of neurological immune-mediated disorders (dated by TCRdb to between 2018 and 2021). A note on the overall study: Among the roughly 34 multiple sclerosis patients, relapsing-remitting MS was present in approximately 31 and secondary progressive MS was present in 3. Using UMI-based sequencing, the study compared peripheral blood TCR-beta repertoires from patients with HTLV-I-associated myelopathy (HAM/TSP), patients with multiple sclerosis, and healthy controls. The cohort included 60 to 75 subjects: about 15 with HAM/TSP, around 35 with multiple sclerosis, and around 20 healthy controls. Longitudinal samples, technical triplicates and paired sorted CD4+ and CD8+ T-cell subsets, alongside PBMC samples, were included among the approximately 110 TCR-beta libraries.

Unsorted PBMC libraries were generated from 2 million PBMCs stored in RNAlater at -80 °C until RNA extraction. Multiple sclerosis patients were enrolled in a US clinical protocol under which disease progression was evaluated by magnetic resonance imaging. Peripheral blood underwent Ficoll-Hypaque density gradient centrifugation to isolate PBMCs, which were then cryopreserved in liquid nitrogen. cDNA synthesis used template-switch 5'RACE with a primer carrying a 10-nucleotide random unique molecular identifier tagging each TCR transcript. Over 170 million TCR-beta sequences, covering 15-18 subjects, were produced in each sequencing run. Total RNA was extracted with the RNeasy kit. The KAPA Real-time Library Amplification kit was used to amplify TCR-beta VDJ regions with primers targeting the TCR constant region and the 5'RACE anchor. A first PCR added sample indexes and Illumina adaptors, after which a second PCR increased the library yield. After purification with Ampure beads, the TCR product of roughly 650 bp was size-selected on a 2% E-gel SizeSelection system. Before pooling, library quality was assessed on a Bioanalyzer, concentration was determined with Qubit, and library quantification was performed with the Kapa Library Quantification kit. Paired-end 2 x 150 bp sequencing of the libraries was performed on an Illumina HiSeq 2500. To increase sequence diversity, roughly 24-30% phiX was spiked into each library pool. The paper's data handling went like this. The UMI-based MiGEC pipeline processed quality-filtered reads and removed over 75% of raw TCR sequences during error correction. VDJ genes were aligned to IMGT germline references, and clonotypes were defined by unique CDR3 amino acid sequence plus V-J genes. Clonal expansion, Shannon diversity and CDR3 relatedness were evaluated with VDJtools (CalcPairwiseDistances, ClusterSamples), while phylogenetic trees were built in CLCbio workbench. Expanded clones were defined as having at least 8 unique UMIs, based on coefficient-of-variation modelling across technical triplicates. TCRdb passed the public sequencing reads through fastp at Q25 and MiXCR, retaining productive beta sequences. Rows are unified per CDR3 protein, each entry keeping the most common DNA and genes. These V and J calls derive from TCRdb rather than the authors' analysis. The sample profile shows tens of thousands of distinct CDR3 sequences; less than 5.5% of them were found once. The top ten clonotypes cover 6.5% to 7.5% of the sample.

Broad study findings and their caveats: No clinical or MRI features were associated with the MS cluster, and the authors said that larger cohorts are needed. TCR clonal expansion was highest in HAM/TSP patients and lowest in MS patients, with MS patients falling below even healthy controls. Across subjects, expanded clones never shared an identical CDR3 amino acid sequence, which suggests that the TCR-beta repertoires in every group were private. Repertoires from 18 of 34 MS patients were grouped by phylogenetic analysis into a cluster of related CDR3 sequences, suggesting a possible repertoire-level signature.

The TCR was taken from a man aged 25 to 40 with multiple sclerosis. Sequenced: PBMCs. The chain couples TRBV9 to TRBJ2-6; 7 bases in between match TRBD1. This receptor carries the CDR3 CASSKPDRDSGANVLTF. The DNA sequence is TGTGCCAGCAGTAAACCTGACAGGGACTCTGGGGCCAACGTCCTGACTTTC.